What follows are 9 T cell receptor beta chains derived from one specimen sequenced in a study of blood T cells in healthy people across ages. Primed by a sample-barcoded 5' primer and a J-beta primer mix, a second PCR proceeded for about 7 to 11 cycles. TCRdb independently ran MiXCR on the 5' RACE reads; one entry per CDR3 protein. The sample shows about 2 million distinct CDR3 sequences, around half of them seen only once. Sequencing was carried out using blood. These receptors came from a woman between 35 and 50 years old in good health.

Notes on this clonotype: An end of the junction differs from the germline gene, which may be a read error. The CDR3 region has the DNA TGCGCCAGCAGCTGGACAGGGCGAGACACCGGGGGGCTGTTTTTT. It encodes CASSWTGRDTGGLFF. The V gene is TRBV5-1, the J gene TRBJ2-2; 8 bases are a match to TRBD1. The CDR3 is 15 amino acids. Germline loops: CDR1 SGHRS, CDR2 YFSETQ. Complete variable domain (other parts from reference TRBV5-1 and TRBJ2-2): KAGVTQTPRYLIKTRGQQVTLSCSPISGHRSVSWYQQTPGQGLQFLFEYFSETQRNKGNFPGRFSGRQFSNSRSEMNVSTLELGDSALYLCASSWTGRDTGGLFFGEGSRLTVL.

This clonotype was counted a few times. V gene TRBV6-2 or TRBV6-3 combines with J gene TRBJ2-5; D may correspond to TRBD1 or TRBD2 (5 bases each). V was shortened by 8 bases and J by 11 bases, with 18 bases between the two germline ends. This CDR3 comprises 12 residues. Germline V CDR1 and CDR2: MNHEY, SVGEGT. CDR3 protein: CASLEPLGEQYF. For the CDR3, the DNA is TGTGCCAGCTTGGAGCCTTTAGGGGAGCAGTACTTC.

This clonotype occurred a few times. This chain links TRBV27 with TRBJ1-2, with no clear D. The V end was cut by 0 bases, the J end by 1 base, with 9 bases between. The CDR3 contains 15 residues. From germline, CDR1 is MNHEY and CDR2 SMNVEV (reference sequence). The CDR3, as DNA: TGTGCCAGCAGTTTATCGTGGCGGATTAACTATGGCTACACCTTC. Translating gives CASSLSWRINYGYTF.

The V gene is TRBV3-1, the J gene TRBJ1-2; D is undetermined. The CDR3 spans 11 residues. The germline CDR1 and CDR2 sequences are LGHDT and YNNKEL (reference sequence). V lost 5 bases and J lost 8, with 9 bases in between. The CDR3 spells CASSTPTGYTF. Here the CDR3 DNA reads TGTGCCAGCAGCACCCCGACAGGCTACACCTTC.

This clonotype was counted a few times. The rearrangement joins TRBV6-6 to TRBJ1-2; the D gene is possibly TRBD1 (5 bases). Trimming took off 2 bases at V and 3 bases at J, with 10 bases between the two ends. Germline loops: CDR1 MNHNY, CDR2 SVGAGI (reference sequence). CDR3 length: 14 amino acids. The CDR3 nucleotides read TGTGCCAGCAGTTACAAGGACACATACTATGGCTACACCTTC. It codes for CASSYKDTYYGYTF.

This clonotype was found a few times. This sequence joins TRBV25-1 and TRBJ2-3; D gene ambiguous. Per the germline V gene, CDR1 is MGHDK and CDR2 is SYGVNS. The CDR3 has 12 residues. Trimming removed 2 bases at V and 4 bases at J, with 4 bases between. DNA for the CDR3: TGTGCCAGCAGTGAACCCCCAGATACGCAGTATTTT. Residues: CASSEPPDTQYF.

This clonotype was detected once. The J gene is TRBJ1-2, the V gene TRBV20-1; no clear D gene. The V end lost 7 bases, the J end lost 4 bases, and 16 bases lay between the germline ends. CDR3 size: 13 residues. CDR1 is DFQATT, CDR2 SNEGSKA, per germline (reference sequence). CDR3 bases: TGCAGTGTTAACCAGCATGGGCCCTATGGCTACACCTTC. Protein sequence: CSVNQHGPYGYTF.

The rearrangement uses TRBV3-1 and TRBJ2-5, with TRBD2 as a possible D gene (6 bases). V was trimmed by 1 base and J by 11 bases, leaving 20 bases between them. This CDR3 region has 15 residues. Germline values: CDR1 LGHDT, CDR2 YNNKEL (reference sequence). CDR3 nucleotide sequence: TGTGCCAGCAGCCAAGGGCCTAGGGGACTGGGGGAGCAGTACTTC. The encoded protein is CASSQGPRGLGEQYF.

The sample holds a few counts of this clonotype. CDR3: CASSPPGQGRYGYTF. The CDR3 DNA reads TGTGCCAGCAGTCCCCCAGGACAGGGGAGGTATGGCTACACCTTC. V and J are TRBV28 and TRBJ1-2; 9 nucleotides line up with TRBD1. The CDR3 is 15 residues long. From germline, CDR1 is MDHEN and CDR2 SYDVKM. Trimming at V came to 5 bases and at J to 5 bases, leaving 9 bases not matched to a gene.